This TCR beta chain was captured by sequencing in a study of T cells in Graves' hyperthyroidism and ophthalmopathy. This CDR3 region has 16 residues. V lost 7 bases, J lost 2 bases, and 10 bases stayed unmatched. The V gene's germline CDR1 is KGHDR and CDR2 SFDVKD. This clonotype has just one count. RNA transcripts served as the template for amplifying TCR beta CDR3 regions. First-round RT-PCR of the TCR CDR3 relied on the HTBI primer set. MiXCR, run by TCRdb on the multiplex PCR reads, gives a single entry per CDR3 protein. Here the sample spans hundreds of thousands of distinct CDR3 sequences, 45% being singletons.

The receptor comes from an adult man with Graves' disease, either hyperthyroidism or ophthalmopathy (not recorded which). Sequencing was performed on peripheral blood or thyroid tissue (not recorded which). This chain links TRBV24-1 with TRBJ1-5, with 7 bases aligning to TRBD1. The CDR3 here is CATSRQGFRGNQPQHF. As DNA, the CDR3 is TGTGCCACCAGCAGACAGGGTTTCAGAGGCAATCAGCCCCAGCATTTT.